These 5 T cell receptor beta chains were sequenced from one sample in a study of blood T cell repertoires in COVID-19. Data came from immunoSEQ multiplex PCR; TCRdb stores just in-frame clones and leaves some out. Among some 450,000 clones, about 91% were seen once, and the ten largest hold around 13%. The source material was peripheral blood. The receptor set was obtained from a woman in her 50s with COVID-19, enrolled during active disease.

The CDR3 is CASSREGLGTGELFF. The CDR3, as DNA: TGTGCCAGTAGTCGGGAAGGACTAGGCACCGGGGAGCTGTTTTTT. This chain connects TRBV19 to TRBJ2-2, with 7 bases aligning to TRBD2. The V gene's germline CDR1 is LNHDA and CDR2 SQIVND (reference sequence). This CDR3 is 15 amino acids long. The ends lost 5 bases at V and 4 bases at J; junction bases unmatched: 7.

V is TRBV4-1 and J is TRBJ1-2; the match to TRBD1 covers 12 bases. The CDR3 spans 18 residues. The junction had 6 bases not matched to a gene; V was cut back by 0 bases and J by 1 base. The V gene's germline CDR1 is MGHRA and CDR2 YSYEKL. The CDR3 spells CASSQERGQGAGNYGYTF. CDR3 in DNA: TGCGCCAGCAGCCAAGAGAGGGGACAGGGGGCTGGTAACTATGGCTACACCTTC.

This clone has a handful of counts. The chain has TRBV19 and TRBJ2-7, with a possible D match to TRBD2 (5 bases). The V gene lost 5 bases and the J gene lost 6 bases, with 8 bases spanning the gap. The CDR3 runs 11 residues. CDR1 and CDR2 (germline): LNHDA, SQIVND (reference sequence). CDR3 region: CASSPGGEQYF. CDR3 sequence (DNA): TGTGCCAGTAGTCCCGGAGGCGAGCAGTACTTC.

The chain combines TRBV5-6 with TRBJ2-6, with a weak D call TRBD1 (5 bases). CDR1 and CDR2 from the germline V gene are SGHDT and YYEEEE. CDR3 size: 13 residues. Trimming left V 7 bases short and J 2 bases short, with 7 bases between. The CDR3 reads CASAGTGANVLTF. For the CDR3, the DNA is TGTGCCAGCGCAGGGACTGGGGCCAACGTCCTGACTTTC.

The gene calls are TRBV2 and TRBJ2-1; 8 bases line up with TRBD1. Germline CDR1 reads SNHLY; CDR2 reads FYNNEI. V was clipped by 3 bases and J by 4 bases; unmatched bases: 14. This CDR3 has 18 amino acids. The CDR3: CASSDYRSWDRLYNEQFF. The CDR3 coding sequence is TGTGCCAGCAGTGATTATCGATCTTGGGACAGGCTTTACAATGAGCAGTTCTTC.